This section outlines one T cell receptor (beta chain) sequence together with its context. Its antigen is undetermined. V was shortened by 3 bases and J by 2 bases, with 8 bases between the two germline ends. Per germline, CDR1 LNHDA and CDR2 SQIVND (reference sequence). This CDR3 has 14 amino acids. This specimen belongs to a study of shared clonotypes between healthy human individuals. Sequenced by immunoSEQ multiplex PCR; TCRdb stores in-frame clones only, minus some. Of about 380,000 clones in the sample, 90% to 97% were seen once. Regarding the study as a whole: Relative to memory subsets, naive subsets generally showed larger estimated richness.

This sequence originates from a man aged 25-45 years in good health. The rearrangement uses TRBV19 and TRBJ1-3, with D perhaps matching TRBD1 (6 bases). Source material: memory CD8+ T cells sorted from blood. The subset: CD45RO+ cells pooled with CCR7-negative TemRA cells. CDR3 in amino acids: CASSIGGPGNTIYF. The CDR3 DNA sequence: TGTGCCAGTAGTATCGGGGGGCCTGGAAACACCATATATTTT.